The following is a T cell receptor beta chain sequence with its context. Antigen specificity is unknown. These data originate in a study of molecular identifiers for immune sequencing clone quantification. Study results and limitations: Clonotypes topping 20 RNA copies carried over 97% of effector molecules but under 1% of naive ones.

Using a CD8+CD4-CCR7+CD45RA+ phenotype, naive CD8 T cells were sorted. Generation of bulk TCR libraries relied on previously described methods and listed TCR primers. TCRdb re-called the PCR reads through MiXCR, storing one row per CDR3 protein. Of a few hundred thousand distinct CDR3 sequences detected, roughly a quarter appear once; the ten largest clones hold around 0.7%. V was pared by 5 bases and J by 2 bases, with 5 bases of the junction left unmatched. There are 16 residues in the CDR3. CDR1 and CDR2 from the germline V gene are SGHTA and FQGNSA. Material for sequencing was naive CD8+ T cells from blood, with Jurkat cell RNA spiked in. The subset denotes: FACS-sorted CD8+CD4-CCR7+CD45RA+ naive T cells. This TCR derives from a human donor in good health. Some libraries in this study had Jurkat cell RNA spiked in. J is TRBJ2-5 and V is TRBV7-2; 13 nucleotides match TRBD2. CDR3 DNA sequence: TGTGCCAGCAGCCCATCGGGACTAGCGGGGCAAGAGACCCAGTACTTC. Protein product: CASSPSGLAGQETQYF.